This entry lists 26 T cell receptor beta chains sequenced from one sample in a study of blood T cell repertoires in COVID-19. Produced via immunoSEQ multiplex PCR; TCRdb's table is partial and in-frame only. The data show around 240,000 clones, with 90% to 95% seen just once and more than 1% held by the top ten. The sequenced sample consisted of PBMCs or T cells enriched from blood (not recorded which). All receptors derive from a human donor in a cohort exposed to, infected with or recovered from COVID-19 (not recorded which). The donor label of this sample is uncertain.

The chain has TRBV2 and TRBJ2-7; 10 bases match TRBD1. This CDR3 is 14 amino acids long. Germline CDR1 is SNHLY and CDR2 is FYNNEI. V was clipped by 6 bases and J by 4 bases; unmatched bases: 6. The CDR3 DNA follows: TGTGCCAGCAGCCAAGGGGACAGGGGTTACGAGCAGTACTTC. Its translation: CASSQGDRGYEQYF.

The chain recombines TRBV7-2 with TRBJ2-5; 8 nucleotides line up with TRBD2. Germline trimming cut 5 bases from V and 5 bases from J; bases unmatched to any gene: 10. Germline lookup yields CDR1 SGHTA and CDR2 FQGNSA. There are 15 residues in the CDR3. The CDR3 DNA is TGTGCCAGCAGCCAGTCCGGGAGGGGGGTGGAGACCCAGTACTTC. Protein: CASSQSGRGVETQYF. Using reference TRBV7-2 and TRBJ2-5 for the parts outside the CDR3, the full variable domain is GAGVSQSPSNKVTEKGKDVELRCDPISGHTALYWYRQSLGQGLEFLIYFQGNSAPDKSGLPSDRFSAERTGGSVSTLTIQRTQQEDSAVYLCASSQSGRGVETQYFGPGTRLLVL.

The chain is built from TRBV4-1 and TRBJ2-1; D gene ambiguous. V lost 1 base and J lost 4, with 17 bases in between. Germline V gene data show CDR1 as MGHRA and CDR2 as YSYEKL. The CDR3 has 17 residues. CDR3 loop: CASSQGSTWAVYNEQFF. The CDR3 coding sequence is TGCGCCAGCAGCCAAGGATCGACATGGGCCGTATACAATGAGCAGTTCTTC.

The chain uses TRBV20-1 and TRBJ2-3; 11 nucleotides align to TRBD1. Germline lookup yields CDR1 DFQATT and CDR2 SNEGSKA (reference sequence). Germline trimming cut 3 bases from V and 4 bases from J; bases unmatched to any gene: 6. CDR3 size: 15 residues. The CDR3 DNA reads TGCAGTGCTAGTATGGCGGGACAGGGGGCAGATACGCAGTATTTT. Amino acids: CSASMAGQGADTQYF.

The rearrangement links TRBV5-6 to TRBJ1-6, with D perhaps matching TRBD1 (5 bases). V was shortened by 3 bases and J by 8 bases, with 6 bases between the two germline ends. CDR1 SGHDT and CDR2 YYEEEE come from the germline V gene. The CDR3 is 12 amino acids. Here the CDR3 DNA reads TGTGCCAGCAGCTCGGGGGATTCACCCCTCCACTTT. It translates to CASSSGDSPLHF.

V and J are TRBV6-5 and TRBJ1-2; D unresolved. The CDR3 length is 14 residues. V was pared by 4 bases and J by 8 bases, with 17 bases between. The germline V gene encodes CDR1 MNHEY and CDR2 SVGAGI. In DNA form, the CDR3 reads TGTGCCAGCAGTTCGCCCGGGAACTTAGTCGGCTACACCTTC. Its protein is CASSSPGNLVGYTF.

This chain connects TRBV19 to TRBJ2-3; TRBD1 might be the D (5 bases). The CDR3 runs 11 residues. Germline V gene data show CDR1 as LNHDA and CDR2 as SQIVND (reference sequence). Deletions cut 7 bases from V and 6 bases from J, with 8 bases between. In DNA form, the CDR3 reads TGTGCCAGTAAAAACAGGGATACGCAGTATTTT. Translating gives CASKNRDTQYF.

V is TRBV7-6 and J is TRBJ1-1; 8 bases align to TRBD1. The V gene's germline CDR1 is SGHVS and CDR2 FNYEAQ. The V and J ends lost 5 bases and 0 bases, in that order; junction bases with no gene match: 8. The CDR3 extends over 16 amino acids. CDR3 bases: TGTGCCAGCAGCCCAGTACAGGGGGTACTGAACACTGAAGCTTTCTTT. The encoded protein is CASSPVQGVLNTEAFF.

The CDR3 protein is CASSLQATEAFF. The DNA of the CDR3 is TGTGCCAGCAGCCTGCAGGCCACTGAAGCTTTCTTT. The genes are TRBV6-6 and TRBJ1-1; no reliable D call. V was cut by 6 bases and J by 4 bases, with 9 bases left in between. CDR3 length: 12 residues. Germline CDR1 is MNHNY and CDR2 is SVGAGI (reference sequence).

The J gene is TRBJ1-2, the V gene TRBV5-1; tentative D call: TRBD1 (5 bases). The CDR3 is made up of 15 amino acids. Per the germline V gene, CDR1 is SGHRS and CDR2 is YFSETQ. The V gene lost 0 bases and the J gene lost 7 bases, with 16 bases spanning the gap. DNA for the CDR3: TGCGCCAGCAGCTTGGCCCCAGGGCGTTCCCCTGGCTACACCTTC. It encodes CASSLAPGRSPGYTF.

The chain joins TRBV21-1 to TRBJ2-5; the table names TRBD2, a call not compared with the DNA. TRBV21-1 is shown as a pseudogene. The CDR3 is 17 residues long. The CDR3 nucleotides read TGTGCCAGCAGCAAAGAGGGTAGCGGGGGGGCCTGGGAGACCCAGTACTTC. Residues: CASSKEGSGGAWETQYF.

The rearrangement joins TRBV2 to TRBJ1-1; no definite D call. Trimming cost V 6 bases and J 0 bases, with 11 bases left between them. This CDR3 has 14 amino acids. The germline CDR1 and CDR2 sequences are SNHLY and FYNNEI. The CDR3 reads CASSPQSLNTEAFF. The CDR3 nucleotides are TGTGCCAGCAGCCCACAGAGTTTGAACACTGAAGCTTTCTTT. Based on the CDR3 plus reference TRBV2 and TRBJ1-1, the full variable domain is EPEVTQTPSHQVTQMGQEVILRCVPISNHLYFYWYRQILGQKVEFLVSFYNNEISEKSEIFDDQFSVERPDGSNFTLKIRSTKLEDSAMYFCASSPQSLNTEAFFGQGTRLTVV.

V is TRBV18 and J is TRBJ1-5; 9 bases are a match to TRBD1. CDR1 and CDR2 from the germline V gene are KGHSH and LQKENI. V gave up 6 bases and J gave up 7 bases; unmatched junction bases: 7. The CDR3 has 14 residues. Here the CDR3 DNA reads TGTGCCAGCTCCCGGGACAGGGTCAGGCAGCCCCAGCATTTT. Its translation is CASSRDRVRQPQHF.

The V and J genes are TRBV6-5 and TRBJ2-3; D is perhaps TRBD2 (7 bases). The CDR3 runs 14 residues. CDR1 is MNHEY and CDR2 is SVGAGI in the germline V gene. V lost 6 bases to trimming and J lost 3 bases, with 13 bases between them. Written as DNA, the CDR3 is TGTGCCAGCAGGGAGGGGGGGCGGACAGATACGCAGTATTTT. Translated, it gives CASREGGRTDTQYF.

This chain links TRBV11-2 with TRBJ2-7; TRBD2 aligns across 8 bases. CDR3 size: 16 residues. The germline CDR1 and CDR2 sequences are SGHAT and FQNNGV. V shed 0 bases, J shed 3 bases, and the junction held 7 bases outside the gene matches. The CDR3 region is CASSLDRRGDYYEQYF. For the CDR3, the DNA is TGTGCCAGCAGCTTAGATCGGCGGGGGGACTACTACGAGCAGTACTTC.

This clone has a single count. The CDR3 sequence is CASSQGQGANYGYTF. The CDR3 DNA is TGCGCCAGCAGCCAAGGACAGGGAGCTAACTATGGCTACACCTTC. The V gene is TRBV4-1, the J gene TRBJ1-2; 7 bases map to TRBD1. Trimming at V came to 1 base and at J to 0 bases, leaving 2 bases not matched to a gene. This CDR3 is built from 15 residues. CDR1 is MGHRA and CDR2 is YSYEKL in the germline V gene.

V gene TRBV5-1 combines with J gene TRBJ1-2, with D possibly matching TRBD1 (6 bases). Trimming removed 4 bases at V and 0 bases at J, with 13 bases between. The CDR3 extends over 15 amino acids. CDR1 and CDR2 from the germline V gene are SGHRS and YFSETQ. The CDR3 sequence: CASSDAGTTNYGYTF. CDR3 in DNA: TGCGCCAGCAGCGATGCCGGGACAACTAACTATGGCTACACCTTC.

V usage is TRBV19 and J usage is TRBJ1-1, with a tentative D call TRBD1 (5 bases). The V end lost 3 bases, the J end lost 3 bases, and 23 bases lay between the germline ends. The CDR3 is 18 residues long. CDR1 is LNHDA and CDR2 is SQIVND in the germline V gene (reference sequence). The CDR3 nucleotides are TGTGCCAGTAGTATCAATCGCGGGATTGGGGGAATGGACACTGAAGCTTTCTTT. Encoded protein: CASSINRGIGGMDTEAFF.

On this clone itself: The junction departs from the called germline gene at one end, perhaps through a read error. The chain couples TRBV4-3 to TRBJ1-2; TRBD1 might be the D (5 bases). This CDR3 has 17 residues. In germline, CDR1 is LGHNA, CDR2 YSLEER. CDR3 nucleotides: TGCGCCAGCAGCCAAGATCGTATTGGCAGGAGGGGCTATAGCTACACCTTC. Its protein is CASSQDRIGRRGYSYTF.

The chain carries TRBV18 and TRBJ1-4; D not resolved. CDR3 size: 13 residues. Germline V gene lookup returns CDR1 KGHSH and CDR2 LQKENI. V gave up 4 bases and J gave up 4 bases, with 7 bases separating them. Here the CDR3 DNA reads TGTGCCAGCTCACGTTCCGTTAATGAAAAACTGTTTTTT. Translating gives CASSRSVNEKLFF. The complete variable domain, with remaining parts taken from reference TRBV18 and TRBJ1-4, reads NAGVMQNPRHLVRRRGQEARLRCSPMKGHSHVYWYRQLPEEGLKFMVYLQKENIIDESGMPKERFSAEFPKEGPSILRIQQVVRGDSAAYFCASSRSVNEKLFFGSGTQLSVL.

This sequence joins TRBV18 and TRBJ1-5; D is perhaps TRBD1 (6 bases). The CDR3 is 16 amino acids. Per germline, CDR1 KGHSH and CDR2 LQKENI. Trimming shortened V by 3 bases and J by 2 bases, and 14 bases separated the two germline ends. DNA for the CDR3: TGTGCCAGCTCACCCTCACAGGGAATGGGCAATCAGCCCCAGCATTTT. Residues: CASSPSQGMGNQPQHF.

The V and J genes are TRBV7-9 and TRBJ1-2, with 7 bases matching TRBD1. The CDR3 length is 16 residues. Germline values: CDR1 SEHNR, CDR2 FQNEAQ (reference sequence). Unmatched junction bases numbered 9, after V lost 5 bases and J lost 0 bases. CDR3 amino acids: CASSDPPGQSNYGYTF. The CDR3 coding sequence is TGTGCCAGCAGCGACCCACCGGGACAGTCTAACTATGGCTACACCTTC.

The chain links TRBV27 to TRBJ1-1, with 9 bases that match TRBD1. This CDR3 is built from 14 residues. The germline CDR1 and CDR2 sequences are MNHEY and SMNVEV (reference sequence). V dropped 6 bases and J dropped 0; count of bases not matched to a gene: 2. The CDR3 loop is CASSWDRVNTEAFF. DNA of the CDR3: TGTGCCAGCAGCTGGGACAGGGTGAACACTGAAGCTTTCTTT.

CDR3 loop: CASSYSIEEQYF. CDR3 nucleotide sequence: TGTGCCAGCAGTTACTCAATAGAAGAGCAGTACTTC. This chain uses TRBV6-2 or TRBV6-3 with TRBJ2-7; the D is unclear. The germline V gene has CDR1 MNHEY and CDR2 SVGEGT. Trimming removed 0 bases at V and 7 bases at J, with 7 bases between. This CDR3 is 12 amino acids long.

V usage is TRBV7-3 and J usage is TRBJ1-2, with 7 bases aligning to TRBD1. The V gene end was trimmed by 6 bases and the J gene end by 2 bases; junction bases not matched to a gene: 6. From germline, CDR1 is SGHTA and CDR2 FQGTGA. The CDR3 consists of 14 residues. The CDR3 coding sequence is TGTGCCAGCAGTCAGCCGGGACAGAACTATGGCTACACCTTC. This translates into CASSQPGQNYGYTF.

The V call is TRBV24-1, the J call TRBJ2-2; D might be TRBD1 (5 bases). Germline loops: CDR1 KGHDR, CDR2 SFDVKD. V shed 7 bases and J shed 1 base, with 9 bases lying between them. The CDR3 is 14 residues long. Here the CDR3 reads CATSAGQNTGELFF. As DNA, the CDR3 is TGTGCCACCAGCGCAGGGCAGAACACCGGGGAGCTGTTTTTT.